A single sample gave rise to the 32 T cell receptor beta chains below, sequenced in a study of preoperative IRX-2 immunotherapy in early breast cancer. The treatment is: preoperative locoregional IRX-2 cytokine immunotherapy. TCRdb's copy holds only in-frame clones and misses some; the assay was immunoSEQ multiplex PCR. The sample includes about 24,000 clones, roughly 90% of them seen just once. The source material was tumor tissue, sampled after IRX-2 immunotherapy. The receptor set was obtained from a human donor with breast cancer.

The chain couples TRBV5-1 to TRBJ2-1; a weak D match, TRBD2 (7 bases). The ends were cut back, 4 bases at V and 9 bases at J, with 23 bases in the middle. Germline values: CDR1 SGHRS, CDR2 YFSETQ. CDR3 size: 16 residues. Here the CDR3 reads CASSPTYQRGGGEQFF. CDR3 coding DNA: TGCGCCAGCAGCCCCACATACCAGCGGGGAGGGGGTGAGCAGTTCTTC. Using reference TRBV5-1 and TRBJ2-1 for the parts outside the CDR3, the full variable domain is KAGVTQTPRYLIKTRGQQVTLSCSPISGHRSVSWYQQTPGQGLQFLFEYFSETQRNKGNFPGRFSGRQFSNSRSEMNVSTLELGDSALYLCASSPTYQRGGGEQFFGPGTRLTVL.

This clone was detected once. The rearrangement joins TRBV5-6 to TRBJ2-3; the D gene could be TRBD1 or TRBD2 (5 bases each). The CDR3 is 16 residues long. Germline lookup yields CDR1 SGHDT and CDR2 YYEEEE. With 0 bases removed from V and 2 bases from J, the gap between germline ends came to 13 bases. The CDR3 region is CASSLAGQLLTDTQYF. In DNA form, the CDR3 reads TGTGCCAGCAGCTTGGCGGGGCAGCTACTCACAGATACGCAGTATTTT.

The chain couples TRBV5-4 to TRBJ2-5; the D gene is possibly TRBD1 (6 bases). The J call is in doubt because the DNA end fits TRBJ2-7 better. CDR3 length: 14 residues. The germline V gene encodes CDR1 SGHNT and CDR2 YYREEE (reference sequence). This chain's CDR3 is CASRKDSESYEQYF. CDR3 DNA sequence: TGTGCCAGCAGAAAGGACAGTGAATCCTACGAGCAGTACTTC.

V and J are TRBV30 and TRBJ1-1; TRBD1 might be the D (6 bases). The CDR3 length is 16 residues. Germline CDR1 GTSNPN, CDR2 SVGIG (reference sequence). Trimming removed 0 bases at V and 5 bases at J, with 19 bases between. The CDR3 coding sequence is TGTGCCTGGAGTGTATCGGGAGGGGGTGTGGAAACTGAAGCTTTCTTT. Protein sequence: CAWSVSGGGVETEAFF.

This sequence joins TRBV2 and TRBJ1-3, with D perhaps TRBD1 (6 bases). Germline CDR1 reads SNHLY; CDR2 reads FYNNEI. V lost 6 bases and J lost 1, with 16 bases in between. The CDR3 loop spans 16 amino acids. The CDR3: CASSRTGKGSGNTIYF. For the CDR3, the DNA is TGTGCCAGCAGCAGAACAGGGAAAGGTTCTGGAAACACCATATATTTT.

The chain recombines TRBV27 with TRBJ2-4, with D possibly matching TRBD2 (7 bases). The germline CDR1 and CDR2 sequences are MNHEY and SMNVEV (reference sequence). V was cut by 4 bases and J by 6 bases, with 22 bases left in between. This CDR3 has 17 residues. The CDR3 is CASSSGAFGGAANIQYF. CDR3 DNA: TGTGCCAGCAGTTCTGGGGCATTTGGGGGGGCAGCAAACATTCAGTACTTC.

This clone showed up just once. This chain uses TRBV7-6 with TRBJ2-3; D remains unclear. V was shortened by 5 bases and J by 0 bases, with 9 bases between the two germline ends. Germline lookup yields CDR1 SGHVS and CDR2 FNYEAQ. This CDR3 spans 14 amino acids. The CDR3 DNA is TGTGCCAGCAGCCCCATGAGCAGCACAGATACGCAGTATTTT. Translating gives CASSPMSSTDTQYF.

V and J are TRBV5-6 and TRBJ2-5; D not resolved. The CDR3 consists of 14 residues. Between the trimmed V and J ends, which lost 2 bases and 5 bases, there was a span of 13 bases. Germline V gene lookup returns CDR1 SGHDT and CDR2 YYEEEE. The CDR3 loop reads CASSFRSGWETQYF. In DNA, the CDR3 is TGTGCCAGCAGCTTTAGATCGGGCTGGGAGACCCAGTACTTC. Using reference TRBV5-6 and TRBJ2-5 for the parts outside the CDR3, the full variable domain is DAGVTQSPTHLIKTRGQQVTLRCSPKSGHDTVSWYQQALGQGPQFIFQYYEEEERQRGNFPDRFSGHQFPNYSSELNVNALLLGDSALYLCASSFRSGWETQYFGPGTRLLVL.

CDR3 loop: CASSLTPPGDTEAFF. In DNA, the CDR3 is TGTGCCAGCAGCCTCACACCGCCGGGTGACACTGAAGCTTTCTTT. The V and J genes are TRBV7-2 and TRBJ1-1; unclear D gene. The CDR3 runs to 15 residues. The germline CDR1 and CDR2 sequences are SGHTA and FQGNSA. With 5 bases removed from V and 3 bases from J, the gap between germline ends came to 16 bases.

The chain carries TRBV7-3 and TRBJ1-1; 8 bases align to TRBD1. From germline, CDR1 is SGHTA and CDR2 FQGTGA. This CDR3 is 15 amino acids long. V lost 5 bases, J lost 4 bases, and 9 bases stayed unmatched. The CDR3 DNA follows: TGTGCCAGCAGCCAAACAACAGGGGGAGTCACTGAAGCTTTCTTT. Protein: CASSQTTGGVTEAFF.

The chain employs TRBV19 and TRBJ2-4; unclear D gene. The V gene's germline CDR1 is LNHDA and CDR2 SQIVND (reference sequence). CDR3 length: 12 residues. The V gene lost 10 bases and the J gene lost 7 bases, with 14 bases spanning the gap. The CDR3 bases are TGTGCCACCATGTCTACGGTGAACATTCAGTACTTC. It translates to CATMSTVNIQYF.

The V gene is TRBV29-1, the J gene TRBJ2-2; D is possibly TRBD2 (5 bases). The V end was cut by 7 bases, the J end by 4 bases, with 19 bases between. Germline loops: CDR1 SQVTM, CDR2 ANQGSEA. This CDR3 is built from 15 residues. The CDR3 protein is CSAARGQSGTGELFF. The CDR3 DNA reads as TGCAGCGCTGCGAGAGGGCAGAGTGGCACCGGGGAGCTGTTTTTT.

The J gene is TRBJ1-6, the V gene TRBV11-2, with D possibly matching TRBD1 (6 bases). The CDR3 runs to 14 residues. Trimming stripped 4 bases from V and 10 bases from J, with 14 bases between. Looked up from germline, CDR1 is SGHAT and CDR2 is FQNNGV. The CDR3 nucleotides are TGTGCCAGCAGCTCACAGGGACCGCAGTCACCCCTCCACTTT. It encodes CASSSQGPQSPLHF.

The chain combines TRBV2 with TRBJ1-2; a possible D gene is TRBD1 (6 bases). The CDR3 loop spans 14 amino acids. The germline V gene has CDR1 SNHLY and CDR2 FYNNEI. Trimming took 3 bases from V and 4 from J, leaving 12 bases between them. The CDR3 sequence is CASSEGTRSYGYTF. CDR3 DNA sequence: TGTGCCAGCAGTGAGGGGACACGGAGCTATGGCTACACCTTC.

This clone is medium-sized (0.01 to 0.1%) within its sample. This chain uses TRBV19 with TRBJ1-4; D is possibly TRBD1 (6 bases). The CDR3 runs to 15 residues. Trimming shortened V by 2 bases and J by 3 bases, and 10 bases separated the two germline ends. CDR1 and CDR2 (germline): LNHDA, SQIVND (reference sequence). Here the CDR3 reads CASSILGQPNEKLFF. The DNA for the CDR3 is TGTGCCAGTAGTATATTGGGACAACCTAATGAAAAACTGTTTTTT.

V is TRBV4-1 and J is TRBJ2-1; 12 bases map to TRBD2. CDR1 and CDR2 (germline): MGHRA, YSYEKL. Losses at the gene ends were 0 bases for V and 1 base for J; bases not matched to a gene: 1. The length of the CDR3 is 17 residues. The CDR3 loop is CASSQDGLAGSYNEQFF. The CDR3 DNA follows: TGCGCCAGCAGCCAAGATGGACTAGCGGGATCCTACAATGAGCAGTTCTTC.

This rearrangement joins TRBV5-1 to TRBJ2-3; TRBD2 might be the D (7 bases). The germline V gene has CDR1 SGHRS and CDR2 YFSETQ. V was cut by 1 base and J by 4 bases, with 13 bases left in between. The CDR3 is 15 residues long. CDR3 residues: CASSLRLAGADTQYF. The CDR3 region has the DNA TGCGCCAGCAGCTTGCGACTAGCAGGGGCAGATACGCAGTATTTT.

Only a few counts were recorded for this clone. This chain uses TRBV9 with TRBJ1-2, with TRBD1 matching over 8 bases. Germline CDR1 SGDLS, CDR2 YYNGEE. The CDR3 extends over 14 amino acids. Trimming removed 3 bases from V and 6 bases from J; junction bases left unmatched: 7. The CDR3 coding sequence is TGTGCCAGCAGCGCAACGACAGGGGTGGATGGCTACACCTTC. Translation gives CASSATTGVDGYTF.

The V call is TRBV10-3, the J call TRBJ2-5; D unresolved. The V end lost 10 bases, the J end lost 3 bases, and 18 bases lay between the germline ends. Germline V lookup: CDR1 ENHRY, CDR2 SYGVKD. The CDR3 loop spans 14 amino acids. CDR3 bases: TGTGCCACCCTCGCCGGGCCTTACGAAGAGACCCAGTACTTC. Its protein product is CATLAGPYEETQYF.

In this sample, this clone is medium-sized. The chain employs TRBV7-9 and TRBJ2-5; TRBD1 matches 10 bases. Germline-derived CDR1 and CDR2 are SEHNR and FQNEAQ (reference sequence). The V segment lost 3 bases and the J segment 6 bases; nucleotides outside the gene matches: 10. This CDR3 spans 16 amino acids. CDR3 sequence: CASSFFSRDRGKTQYF. Written as DNA, the CDR3 is TGTGCCAGCAGCTTTTTTTCCCGGGACAGGGGAAAGACCCAGTACTTC.

The V and J genes are TRBV4-2 and TRBJ1-1, with D perhaps TRBD1 (6 bases). Germline-derived CDR1 and CDR2 are LGHNA and YNFKEQ. Trimming took off 3 bases at V and 5 bases at J, with 16 bases between the two ends. The CDR3 contains 15 residues. CDR3 region: CASSQPEGGGTEAFF. CDR3 bases: TGTGCCAGCAGCCAGCCGGAAGGGGGAGGGACTGAAGCTTTCTTT.

The V call is TRBV4-1, the J call TRBJ1-2, with TRBD1 as a possible D gene (6 bases). Per germline, CDR1 MGHRA and CDR2 YSYEKL. The germline V and J ends were trimmed by 2 bases and 2 bases, with 27 bases remaining between them. This CDR3 is built from 20 residues. This chain's CDR3 is CASSQHRNTGRGPTNYGYTF. In nucleotides, the CDR3 is TGCGCCAGCAGCCAACACCGTAATACGGGCAGGGGCCCCACAAACTATGGCTACACCTTC.

The chain is built from TRBV7-9 and TRBJ1-2, with D hard to call. Trimming shortened V by 5 bases and J by 7 bases, and 11 bases separated the two germline ends. The length of the CDR3 is 12 residues. Germline CDR1 and CDR2: SEHNR and FQNEAQ (reference sequence). This CDR3 is CASSHSRGGYTF. Here the CDR3 DNA reads TGTGCCAGCAGCCACTCTCGGGGTGGCTACACCTTC.

The chain has TRBV6-1 and TRBJ2-7; no clear D. Trimming took off 6 bases at V and 2 bases at J, with 11 bases between the two ends. CDR3 length: 13 residues. In germline, CDR1 is MNHNS, CDR2 SASEGT. CDR3 bases: TGTGCCAGCAGGGTCCACCAGACCTACGAGCAGTACGTC. Its protein is CASRVHQTYEQYV.

V gene TRBV18 combines with J gene TRBJ1-1, with 7 bases that match TRBD1. The CDR3 is 18 amino acids. The V gene's germline CDR1 is KGHSH and CDR2 LQKENI. V shed 3 bases, J shed 0 bases, and the junction held 13 bases outside the gene matches. Written as DNA, the CDR3 is TGTGCCAGCTCACCTCGGCCAGGGACAGCTGACATGAACACTGAAGCTTTCTTT. Translation gives CASSPRPGTADMNTEAFF.

The V call is TRBV11-3, the J call TRBJ1-1; possible D gene TRBD1, 5 bases. The CDR3 length is 13 residues. Trimming pared 3 bases from V and 7 bases from J, leaving 12 bases between. In germline, CDR1 is SGHNT, CDR2 YENEEA. CDR3 residues: CASSFLTGVEAFF. In DNA, the CDR3 is TGTGCCAGCAGCTTCCTCACAGGAGTTGAAGCTTTCTTT. The variable domain in full, with the rest retrieved from reference TRBV11-3 and TRBJ1-1, is EAGVVQSPRYKIIEKKQPVAFWCNPISGHNTLYWYLQNLGQGPELLIRYENEEAVDDSQLPKDRFSAERLKGVDSTLKIQPAELGDSAVYLCASSFLTGVEAFFGQGTRLTVV.

CDR3 nucleotides: TGCGCCAGCAGCCAAGACAGGGGGCCGGCCGGGGAGCTGTTTTTT. Its translation: CASSQDRGPAGELFF. The chain employs TRBV4-1 and TRBJ2-2, with TRBD1 matching 8 bases. The CDR3 is 15 residues long. V trimming: 0 bases; J trimming: 6 bases; junction bases outside the gene matches: 3. The V gene's germline CDR1 is MGHRA and CDR2 YSYEKL.

This chain uses TRBV7-9 with TRBJ2-1; weak D call: TRBD2 (6 bases). The CDR3 covers 15 residues. CDR1 and CDR2 (germline): SEHNR, FQNEAQ (reference sequence). Deletions cut 7 bases from V and 8 bases from J, with 21 bases between. CDR3: CASTPGTRGGDEQFF. In DNA, the CDR3 is TGTGCCAGCACCCCCGGGACCCGAGGAGGGGATGAGCAGTTCTTC.

The chain links TRBV11-2 to TRBJ2-1; D might be TRBD2 (6 bases). The CDR3 loop spans 17 amino acids. Germline CDR1 and CDR2: SGHAT and FQNNGV. Trimming cost V 0 bases and J 5 bases, with 17 bases left between them. The CDR3 reads CASSLDLGTGLNNEQFF. DNA for the CDR3: TGTGCCAGCAGCTTAGATCTCGGAACGGGACTGAACAATGAGCAGTTCTTC.

Worth noting for this clone: The junction and the germline gene differ at one end; a read error may be behind it. The rearrangement joins TRBV10-3 to TRBJ1-6, with 8 bases fitting TRBD1. The germline V gene encodes CDR1 ENHRY and CDR2 SYGVKD. The CDR3 sequence is 13 residues long. CDR3 protein: CAISEGTGPIPSF. The CDR3, as DNA: TGTGCCATCAGTGAAGGGACAGGACCTATCCCTTCTTTT.

V gene TRBV5-1 combines with J gene TRBJ1-1; 8 bases are shared with TRBD1. The V gene's germline CDR1 is SGHRS and CDR2 YFSETQ. This CDR3 contains 16 residues. V shed 4 bases and J 0 bases; nucleotides not matched to a gene: 8. The CDR3 protein is CASSERDRRLNTEAFF. The CDR3 DNA reads TGCGCCAGCAGCGAACGGGACAGGAGATTGAACACTGAAGCTTTCTTT.

The chain joins TRBV5-1 to TRBJ1-2, with TRBD1 matching over 11 bases. This CDR3 is built from 15 residues. The trim removed 1 base at V and 8 bases at J, leaving 7 bases unmatched. CDR1 is SGHRS and CDR2 is YFSETQ in the germline V gene. The CDR3 loop reads CASSLQGQGVDGYTF. The CDR3 DNA is TGCGCCAGCAGCTTGCAGGGACAGGGGGTGGACGGCTACACCTTC.